This TCR beta chain was recorded in a study of Ad26.COV2.S vaccination and SARS-CoV-2 variants. Measured with immunoSEQ multiplex PCR; TCRdb has only the in-frame clones, and not every one. Counted here are some 480,000 clones, around 88% occurring once; the ten biggest clones make up more than 10%. Treatment of the sample: some 20 received Ad26.COV2.S at low or high dose, single or two shots; roughly five received placebo; per-sample allocation not given. The samples were gathered on day 63 after the first injection of vaccine or placebo. The CDR3 sequence is 15 residues long. Trimming pared 4 bases from V and 4 bases from J, leaving 16 bases between. Germline V gene data show CDR1 as LGHDT and CDR2 as YNNKEL (reference sequence).

V usage is TRBV3-1 (or the pseudogene TRBV3-2) and J usage is TRBJ1-1, with a tentative D call TRBD1 (5 bases). Material: peripheral blood, obtained in a trial of Ad26.COV2.S vaccine versus placebo. The source is a person aged 18-65 years who received the Ad26.COV2.S COVID-19 vaccine or a placebo. CDR3 DNA: TGTGCCAGCAGCCCTTGGGGCAGCGGAGCCACTGAAGCTTTCTTT. This encodes CASSPWGSGATEAFF.